The clone carrying this T cell receptor (beta chain) was counted ten times or more. CDR3 length: 15 amino acids. V was pared by 2 bases and J by 0 bases, with 9 bases between. Germline assignment: CDR1 KGHSH and CDR2 LQKENI. The study based diagnoses on clinical symptoms, serum thyroxine and TRAb, thyroid ultrasound and orbital computed tomography. The source material, RNA transcripts, was used to amplify TCR beta CDR3 regions. An initial round of RT-PCR targeting the TCR CDR3 relied on the HTBI primer set. TCRdb reprocessed the multiplex PCR reads with MiXCR, giving one entry per CDR3 protein. Of around 340,000 distinct CDR3 sequences listed, 16% are singletons. These data are taken from a study of T cells in Graves' hyperthyroidism and ophthalmopathy.

The rearrangement links TRBV18 to TRBJ2-3; D ambiguous. The sequencing input was blood. The source of this sequence is a man aged 30 to 39 with Graves' hyperthyroidism. This CDR3 reads CASSPGRRSTDTQYF. The CDR3 DNA sequence: TGTGCCAGCTCACCAGGACGGCGCAGCACAGATACGCAGTATTTT.